This TCR beta chain is drawn from a study of shared clonotypes between healthy human individuals. Study observations and caveats: A handful of donors shared approximately 5% of their naive CD4 clonotypes.

As regards this clone: Its antigen remains unknown.

Nashville, Tennessee was home to all donors, each a Caucasian adult. Generated by immunoSEQ multiplex PCR, the TCRdb table keeps only in-frame clones and is missing some. The profile shows about 710,000 clones, 73% of them singletons. Deletions cut 4 bases from V and 6 bases from J, with 12 bases between. There are 14 residues in the CDR3. CDR1 SGHTA and CDR2 FQGNSA come from the germline V gene. Material for sequencing was memory CD4+ T cells sorted from blood. Subset noted: CD45RA-negative fraction. The receptor comes from a woman in her 30s in good health. The chain combines TRBV7-2 with TRBJ1-4; no clear D. The DNA for the CDR3 is TGTGCCAGCAGCTCCTTCGTTGGGGATGAAAAACTGTTTTTT. Its translation: CASSSFVGDEKLFF.